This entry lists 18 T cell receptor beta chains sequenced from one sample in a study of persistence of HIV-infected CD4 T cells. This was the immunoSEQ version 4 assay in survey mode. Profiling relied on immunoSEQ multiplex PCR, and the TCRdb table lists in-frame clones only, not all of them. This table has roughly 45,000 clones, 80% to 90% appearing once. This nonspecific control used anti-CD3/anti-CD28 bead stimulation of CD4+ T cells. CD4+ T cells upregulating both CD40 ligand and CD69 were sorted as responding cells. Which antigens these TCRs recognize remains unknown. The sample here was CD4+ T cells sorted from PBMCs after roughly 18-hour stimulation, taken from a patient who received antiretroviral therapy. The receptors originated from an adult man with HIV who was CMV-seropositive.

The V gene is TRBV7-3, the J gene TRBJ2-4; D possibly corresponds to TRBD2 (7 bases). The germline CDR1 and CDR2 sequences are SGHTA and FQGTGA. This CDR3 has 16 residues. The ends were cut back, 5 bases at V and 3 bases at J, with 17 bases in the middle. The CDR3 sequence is CASSPQGGWGKNIQYF. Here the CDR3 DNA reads TGTGCCAGCAGCCCACAGGGAGGGTGGGGCAAAAACATTCAGTACTTC. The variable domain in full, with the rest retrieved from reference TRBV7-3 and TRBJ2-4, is GAGVSQTPSNKVTEKGKYVELRCDPISGHTALYWYRQSLGQGPEFLIYFQGTGAADDSGLPNDRFFAVRPEGSVSTLKIQRTERGDSAVYLCASSPQGGWGKNIQYFGAGTRLSVL.

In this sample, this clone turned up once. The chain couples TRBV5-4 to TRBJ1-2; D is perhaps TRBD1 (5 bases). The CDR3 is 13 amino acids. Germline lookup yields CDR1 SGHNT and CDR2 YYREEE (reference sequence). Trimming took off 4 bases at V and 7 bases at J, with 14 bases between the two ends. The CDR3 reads CASSPGRASGYTF. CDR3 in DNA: TGTGCCAGCAGCCCCGGCAGGGCAAGTGGCTACACCTTC.

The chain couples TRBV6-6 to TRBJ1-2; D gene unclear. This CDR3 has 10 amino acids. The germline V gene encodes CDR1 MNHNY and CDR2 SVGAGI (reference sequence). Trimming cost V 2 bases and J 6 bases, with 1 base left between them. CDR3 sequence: CASSYDGYTF. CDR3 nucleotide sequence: TGTGCCAGCAGTTACGATGGCTACACCTTC.

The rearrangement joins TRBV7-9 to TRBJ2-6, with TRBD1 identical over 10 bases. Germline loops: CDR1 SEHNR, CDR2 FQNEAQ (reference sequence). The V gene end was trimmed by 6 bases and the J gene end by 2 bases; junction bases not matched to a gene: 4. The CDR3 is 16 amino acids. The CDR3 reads CASRGQGRTGANVLTF. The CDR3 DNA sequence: TGTGCCAGCAGGGGACAGGGGCGGACTGGGGCCAACGTCCTGACTTTC.

The CDR3 loop is CASSLRWNSPLHF. The DNA for the CDR3 is TGTGCCAGCAGTTTAAGATGGAATTCACCCCTCCACTTT. The rearrangement joins TRBV12-3 or TRBV12-4 to TRBJ1-6; D call uncertain. The V and J ends lost 2 bases and 7 bases respectively, with 6 bases between them. The length of the CDR3 is 13 residues.

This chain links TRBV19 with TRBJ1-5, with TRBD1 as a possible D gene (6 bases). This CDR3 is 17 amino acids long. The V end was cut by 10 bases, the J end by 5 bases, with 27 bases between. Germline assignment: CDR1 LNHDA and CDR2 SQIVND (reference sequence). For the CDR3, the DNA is TGTGCCACCGAGCCCCCTGGGACACCACCTCGTTATCAGCCCCAGCATTTT. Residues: CATEPPGTPPRYQPQHF.

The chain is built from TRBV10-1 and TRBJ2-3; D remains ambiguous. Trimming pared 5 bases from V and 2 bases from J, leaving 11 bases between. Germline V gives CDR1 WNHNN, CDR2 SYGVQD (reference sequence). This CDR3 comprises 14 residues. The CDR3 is CASSIGLPTDTQYF. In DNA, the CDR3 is TGCGCCAGCAGTATAGGTTTACCCACAGATACGCAGTATTTT.

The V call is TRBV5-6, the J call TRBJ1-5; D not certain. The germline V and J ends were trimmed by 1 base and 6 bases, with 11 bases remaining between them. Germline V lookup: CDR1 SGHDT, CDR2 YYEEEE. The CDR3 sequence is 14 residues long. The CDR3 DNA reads TGTGCCAGCAGCTTGAGGAGGGTTAGTCAGCCCCAGCATTTT. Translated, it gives CASSLRRVSQPQHF.

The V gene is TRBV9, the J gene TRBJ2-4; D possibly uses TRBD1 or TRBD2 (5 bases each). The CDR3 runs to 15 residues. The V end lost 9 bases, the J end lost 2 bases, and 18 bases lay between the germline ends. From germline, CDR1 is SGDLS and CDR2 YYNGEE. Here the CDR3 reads CAKTRWGLTKNIQYF. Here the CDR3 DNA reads TGTGCCAAAACCCGTTGGGGGTTAACCAAAAACATTCAGTACTTC.

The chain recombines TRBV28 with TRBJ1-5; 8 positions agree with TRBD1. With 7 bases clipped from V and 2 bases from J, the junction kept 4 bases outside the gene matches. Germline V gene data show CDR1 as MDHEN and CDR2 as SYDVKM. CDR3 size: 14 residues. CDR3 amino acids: CASILQGGNQPQHF. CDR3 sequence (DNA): TGTGCCAGCATCCTACAGGGGGGCAATCAGCCCCAGCATTTT.

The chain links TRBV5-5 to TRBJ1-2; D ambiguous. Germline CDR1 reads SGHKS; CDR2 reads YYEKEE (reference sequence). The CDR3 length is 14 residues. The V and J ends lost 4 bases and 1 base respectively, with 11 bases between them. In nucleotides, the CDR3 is TGTGCCAGCAGCCCAGACACGTTTAACTATGGCTACACCTTC. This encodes CASSPDTFNYGYTF.

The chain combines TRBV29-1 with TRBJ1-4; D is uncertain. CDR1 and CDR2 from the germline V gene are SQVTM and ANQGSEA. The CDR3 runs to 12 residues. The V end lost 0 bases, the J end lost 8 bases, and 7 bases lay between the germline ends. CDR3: CSVEDLGEKLFF. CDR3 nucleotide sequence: TGCAGCGTTGAAGATCTAGGGGAAAAACTGTTTTTT.

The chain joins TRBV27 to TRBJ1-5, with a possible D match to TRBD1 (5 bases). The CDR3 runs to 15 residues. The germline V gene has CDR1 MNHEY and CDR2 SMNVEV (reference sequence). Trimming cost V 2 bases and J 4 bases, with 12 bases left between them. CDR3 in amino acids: CASSLGAGVNQPQHF. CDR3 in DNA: TGTGCCAGCAGTTTAGGAGCGGGGGTTAATCAGCCCCAGCATTTT.

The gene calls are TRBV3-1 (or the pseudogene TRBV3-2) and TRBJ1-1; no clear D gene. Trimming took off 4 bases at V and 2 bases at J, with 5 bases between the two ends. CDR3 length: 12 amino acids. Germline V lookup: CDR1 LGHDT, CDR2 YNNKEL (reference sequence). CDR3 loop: CASSRSNTEAFF. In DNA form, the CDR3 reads TGTGCCAGCAGCCGAAGCAACACTGAAGCTTTCTTT.

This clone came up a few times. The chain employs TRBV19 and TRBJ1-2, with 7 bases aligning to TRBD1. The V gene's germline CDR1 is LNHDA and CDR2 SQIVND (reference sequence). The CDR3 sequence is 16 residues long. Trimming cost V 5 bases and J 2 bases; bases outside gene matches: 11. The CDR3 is CASSFAAGGPNYGYTF. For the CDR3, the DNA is TGTGCCAGTAGTTTCGCGGCAGGGGGACCAAACTATGGCTACACCTTC.

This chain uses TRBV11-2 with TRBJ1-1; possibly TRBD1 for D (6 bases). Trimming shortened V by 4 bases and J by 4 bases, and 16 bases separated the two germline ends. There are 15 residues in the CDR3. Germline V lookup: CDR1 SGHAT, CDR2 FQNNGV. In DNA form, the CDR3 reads TGTGCCAGCAGCTGGAGGGGGGTCCGGGGCACTGAAGCTTTCTTT. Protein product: CASSWRGVRGTEAFF.

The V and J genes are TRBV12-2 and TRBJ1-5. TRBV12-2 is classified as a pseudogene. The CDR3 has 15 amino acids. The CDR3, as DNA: TGTGCAAGTCGCAGGGACGGCGGTGGCAATCAGCCCCAGCATTTT. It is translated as CASRRDGGGNQPQHF.

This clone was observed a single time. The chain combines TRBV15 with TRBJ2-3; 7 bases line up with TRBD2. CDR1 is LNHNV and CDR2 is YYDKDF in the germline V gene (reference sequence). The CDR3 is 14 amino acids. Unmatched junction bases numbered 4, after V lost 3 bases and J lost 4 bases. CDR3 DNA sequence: TGTGCCACCAGCAGCGCGGGGGTCGCAGATACGCAGTATTTT. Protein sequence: CATSSAGVADTQYF.